This record covers a single T cell receptor (beta chain). The sample belongs to a study of blood T cell repertoires in COVID-19. Looking at the study overall: Whether acute or convalescent, the COVID-19 samples came from the United States, Italy and Spain.

The CDR3 is made up of 15 amino acids. Trimming removed 4 bases from V and 5 bases from J; junction bases left unmatched: 8. Germline V gene sequence: CDR1 LGHNA, CDR2 YSLEER. What the recovered Cohort 3 donors had was two negative PCRs, clearance, or symptom resolution. TCRdb keeps only in-frame clones here, not all; method: immunoSEQ multiplex PCR. This table has approximately 230,000 clones, about nine tenths appearing once. The sequence derives from a man aged 35 to 55 who had recovered from COVID-19. The chain combines TRBV4-3 with TRBJ1-2; TRBD1 matches 9 bases. Sequences were obtained from PBMCs or T cells enriched from blood (not recorded which). CDR3 amino acids: CASSRTGDDGYGYTF. The CDR3 nucleotides are TGCGCCAGCAGCCGGACAGGGGACGATGGTTATGGCTACACCTTC.